These 25 T cell receptor beta chains were all obtained from the same sample, sequenced in a study of tumor-infiltrating lymphocytes in primary liver carcinoma. They got blood RNA out of unsorted whole blood and also pulled out germline DNA. Total RNA amounting to about 520 ng was the source from which TCR beta cDNA was made with a constant-region primer. For TCR beta, libraries were produced by three nested multiplex PCR rounds using slightly modified ARM-PCR. Investigators reported that the first two PCR rounds, at 10 cycles each, used TRBV1-TRBV30 forward primers with a C-beta reverse primer. From the multiplex PCR reads, TCRdb called clonotypes with MiXCR, one entry per CDR3 protein. Seen here are fewer than 400,000 distinct CDR3 sequences, roughly 60% observed once, and the top ten hold 15% to 20%. The sequenced material came from peripheral blood. The receptors originated from a woman aged 25 to 39 with primary liver carcinoma and hepatitis B virus infection.

As to this clonotype: One base away lies a much larger clone, so this may be a sequencing read error. This rearrangement joins TRBV6-2 or TRBV6-3 to TRBJ2-7; 10 bases are a match to TRBD1. Germline trimming cut 10 bases from V and 6 bases from J; bases unmatched to any gene: 12. CDR1 and CDR2 (germline): MNHEY, SVGEGT. The CDR3 has 14 amino acids. The CDR3 loop reads CANNQKGQGSEQYF. CDR3 DNA: TGTGCCAACAACCAAAAGGGACAGGGGAGCGAGCAGTACTTC.

About this clonotype itself: The germline gene is not matched at one end of the junction; a read error may be the cause. The chain joins TRBV5-5 to TRBJ2-3; 10 nucleotides match TRBD2. CDR1 SGHKS and CDR2 YYEKEE come from the germline V gene (reference sequence). The CDR3 is made up of 15 amino acids. CDR3: CTSSFTSGIANTQYF. CDR3 DNA: TGTACCAGCAGCTTTACTAGCGGGATAGCGAATACGCAGTATTTT. The full variable domain, with the rest looked up from reference TRBV5-5 and TRBJ2-3, is DAGVTQSPTHLIKTRGQQVTLRCSPISGHKSVSWYQQVLGQGPQFIFQYYEKEERGRGNFPDRFSARQFPNYSSELNVNALLLGDSALYLCTSSFTSGIANTQYFGPGTRLTVL.

The gene calls are TRBV12-3 or TRBV12-4 and TRBJ2-4; D tentatively fits TRBD1 or TRBD2 (8 bases each). The CDR3 length is 22 residues. Deletions cut 1 base from V and 8 bases from J, with 36 bases between. As DNA, the CDR3 is TGTGCCAGCAGTTTAGAATTTGTAGCCGGGACAGGCGGACTAGCAGATAAAGACATTCAGTACTTC. This codes for CASSLEFVAGTGGLADKDIQYF.

Notes on this clonotype: The junction does not match germline at one end; this may be a read error. The rearrangement links TRBV6-6 to TRBJ2-7; D unresolved. CDR3 size: 11 residues. Germline loops: CDR1 MNHNY, CDR2 SVGAGI (reference sequence). This CDR3 reads CAGSPGYEQYF. The DNA for the CDR3 is TGTGCCGGCAGCCCTGGATACGAGCAGTACTTC.

Concerning this clonotype: It is likely a read error, because the conserved phenylalanine at the end of the CDR3 is missing. This chain uses TRBV12-3 or TRBV12-4 with TRBJ1-3; D is possibly TRBD1 (6 bases). V lost 3 bases and J 2 bases, leaving 11 bases between the germline ends. This CDR3 region has 15 residues. The CDR3 protein is CASSFAGAAGNTIYS. The CDR3 bases are TGTGCCAGCAGTTTCGCAGGGGCCGCTGGAAACACCATATATTCT.

About this clonotype itself: At one end, the junction sequence differs from germline, possibly due to a read error. The genes are TRBV13 and TRBJ2-7, with TRBD2 as a possible D gene (5 bases). The germline CDR1 and CDR2 sequences are PRHDT and FYEKMQ (reference sequence). This CDR3 region has 13 residues. This CDR3 reads CASSRTCSYEKYF. Here the CDR3 DNA reads TGTGCCAGCAGCCGGACTTGTTCCTACGAGAAGTACTTC.

For this clonotype: A single base separates this from a much larger clone, so it may be a read error. This likely comes from a read error, as the CDR3 has no conserved phenylalanine or tryptophan at its end. The V call is TRBV4-3, the J call TRBJ2-3, with 8 bases aligning to TRBD2. Germline V gene lookup returns CDR1 LGHNA and CDR2 YSLEER. This CDR3 contains 15 residues. CDR3 sequence (DNA): TGTGCCAGCAGCCAAGCTGAGCGGGAGTTCGATACGCAGTATTAT. Translating it yields CASSQAEREFDTQYY.

The CDR3 sequence: CASSTLPKGPNQPQHF. CDR3 nucleotide sequence: TGTGCCAGCAGCACCCTCCCTAAAGGGCCCAATCAGCCCCAGCATTTT. The rearrangement links TRBV7-8 to TRBJ1-5, with no clear D. Trimming stripped 5 bases from V and 3 bases from J, with 17 bases between. CDR1 is SGHVS, CDR2 FQNEAQ, per germline. The CDR3 runs 16 residues.

The chain is built from TRBV11-2 and TRBJ2-1; 9 bases map to TRBD2. V shed 1 base and J 11 bases; nucleotides not matched to a gene: 18. CDR3 length: 18 amino acids. Germline V lookup: CDR1 SGHAT, CDR2 FQNNGV. CDR3 residues: CASSLGLRGGPVGNKQFF. CDR3 sequence (DNA): TGTGCCAGCAGCTTAGGTTTGCGGGGGGGCCCGGTGGGTAATAAGCAGTTCTTC. Full variable domain (rest looked up from reference TRBV11-2 and TRBJ2-1): EAGVAQSPRYKIIEKRQSVAFWCNPISGHATLYWYQQILGQGPKLLIQFQNNGVVDDSQLPKDRFSAERLKGVDSTLKIQPAKLEDSAVYLCASSLGLRGGPVGNKQFFGPGTRLTVL.

Turning to this clonotype: One junction end disagrees with the germline gene, perhaps due to a read error. This sequence joins TRBV11-2 and TRBJ1-2, with unresolved D. This CDR3 region has 13 residues. Germline V gene sequence: CDR1 SGHAT, CDR2 FQNNGV. The CDR3 DNA follows: TGTGCCAGCAACTTAGGAGGAGGATATGGCTACACCTTC. Its translation: CASNLGGGYGYTF. The variable domain in full, with the rest retrieved from reference TRBV11-2 and TRBJ1-2, is EAGVAQSPRYKIIEKRQSVAFWCNPISGHATLYWYQQILGQGPKLLIQFQNNGVVDDSQLPKDRFSAERLKGVDSTLKIQPAKLEDSAVYLCASNLGGGYGYTFGSGTRLTVV.

The chain has TRBV6-1 and TRBJ2-2; TRBD2 might be the D (6 bases). The germline CDR1 and CDR2 sequences are MNHNS and SASEGT. Trimming removed 4 bases from V and 0 bases from J, with 12 bases in between. The CDR3 loop spans 16 amino acids. The CDR3 loop is CASSVRGGANTGELFF. The CDR3 DNA reads as TGTGCCAGCAGTGTGAGAGGAGGGGCGAACACCGGGGAGCTGTTTTTT.

This chain links TRBV6-2 or TRBV6-3 with TRBJ2-5, with 13 bases matching TRBD2. J was trimmed by 7 bases and V by 6 bases; bases with no gene match: 8. Germline CDR1 reads MNHEY; CDR2 reads SVGEGT. The CDR3 contains 15 residues. The CDR3 sequence: CASSYRGLAGTTQYF. The CDR3 region has the DNA TGTGCCAGCAGCTACCGGGGACTAGCGGGGACGACCCAGTACTTC.

The chain links TRBV5-3 to TRBJ2-1, with 12 bases lining up with TRBD2. TRBV5-3 belongs to the ORF category, with a function that is uncertain. V shed 2 bases and J 8 bases; nucleotides not matched to a gene: 8. CDR3 size: 16 residues. For the CDR3, the DNA is TGTGCCAGAAGCTTCCCGACTAGCGGGGGCCAGGATGAGCAGTTCTTC. Its translation is CARSFPTSGGQDEQFF.

Comment on this clonotype: A single base separates this from a much larger clone, so it may be a read error. The V gene is TRBV5-1, the J gene TRBJ1-6; D gene ambiguous. Per germline, CDR1 SGHRS and CDR2 YFSETQ. The CDR3 runs 16 residues. DNA of the CDR3: TGCGCCAGCGGCTTCCAGACAAGGCGAGATAATTCACCCCTCCACTTT. Protein: CASGFQTRRDNSPLHF.

With regard to this clonotype: A junction boundary mismatches the germline segment, possibly from a read error. The V call is TRBV6-1, the J call TRBJ2-7; possibly TRBD2 for D (5 bases). Germline V gene lookup returns CDR1 MNHNS and CDR2 SASEGT. This CDR3 spans 16 amino acids. The chain's CDR3 is CVSSEMVIAFENEQYF. The CDR3 DNA sequence: TGTGTCAGCAGTGAAATGGTGATAGCGTTTGAAAACGAGCAGTACTTC.

The chain is built from TRBV5-7 and TRBJ2-7, with 8 nucleotides matching TRBD1. TRBV5-7 is labeled an ORF, and its function is uncertain. This CDR3 region has 14 residues. The V gene end was trimmed by 4 bases and the J gene end by 5 bases; junction bases not matched to a gene: 8. This chain's CDR3 is CASSPGQGRHEQYF. CDR3 DNA sequence: TGTGCCAGCAGCCCAGGACAGGGTCGCCACGAGCAGTACTTC.

This clonotype was seen only a few times. A clone one base away is much larger, so this may be a read error. This chain joins TRBV7-9 and TRBJ2-7; tentatively, D is TRBD2 (5 bases). The germline V gene has CDR1 SEHNR and CDR2 FQNEAQ (reference sequence). Trimming removed 2 bases at V and 6 bases at J, with 8 bases between. The CDR3 covers 12 residues. This chain's CDR3 is CASSLPRGEQYF. The CDR3 bases are TGTGCCAGCAGCTTACCCCGGGGCGAGCAGTACTTC.

This clonotype occurred once. A much bigger clone sits one base away, suggesting this may be a read error. Here the CDR3 omits its conserved ending phenylalanine or tryptophan, so a read error is the likely source. No DNA is shown, since the ends of the CDR3 on it are uncertain; the CDR3 is the one TCRdb lists. The chain joins TRBV29-1 to TRBJ2-4; the listed D gene, TRBD2, was not tested against the DNA. Germline V gene sequence: CDR1 SQVTM, CDR2 ANQGSEA. Ends included, the CDR3 has 9 residues. The CDR3 sequence: CCVGHRESV.

This clonotype was seen just once. Being one base from a much bigger clone, this may be a read error. The chain is built from TRBV4-1 and TRBJ1-4; D uncertain. The CDR3 runs to 15 residues. The V end lost 3 bases, the J end lost 4 bases, and 12 bases lay between the germline ends. Germline CDR1 reads MGHRA; CDR2 reads YSYEKL. DNA for the CDR3: TGCGCCAGCAGCCAGAGCGACAAGGTTAATGAAAAACTGTTTTTT. Protein product: CASSQSDKVNEKLFF.

The genes are TRBV5-4 and TRBJ2-3; possibly TRBD1 or TRBD2 for D (5 bases each). Germline V gene sequence: CDR1 SGHNT, CDR2 YYREEE (reference sequence). Trimming left V 5 bases short and J 5 bases short, with 12 bases between. This CDR3 is built from 13 residues. The CDR3 coding sequence is TGTGCCAGCAGTGAGGGGACCAGAGATACGCAGTATTTT. Its protein product is CASSEGTRDTQYF.

This sequence joins TRBV4-1 and TRBJ2-7; D call uncertain. The CDR3 runs to 14 residues. Trimming took 6 bases from V and 0 from J, leaving 12 bases between them. Germline CDR1 MGHRA, CDR2 YSYEKL. This chain's CDR3 is CASSRATFSYEQYF. The DNA for the CDR3 is TGCGCCAGCAGTAGAGCCACCTTCTCCTACGAGCAGTACTTC.

As for this clonotype: Just one base apart from a much larger clone, this may be a read error. J is TRBJ2-1 and V is TRBV29-1; D possibly matches TRBD1 or TRBD2 (6 bases each). V lost 4 bases and J 9 bases, leaving 25 bases between the germline ends. The V gene's germline CDR1 is SQVTM and CDR2 ANQGSEA. This CDR3 comprises 16 residues. CDR3 nucleotide sequence: TGCAGCGTTGTTTCTCGGGGGCGTAACGTTAACATTGAGCAGTTCTTC. This gives the protein CSVVSRGRNVNIEQFF.

As regards this clonotype: Possible read error: a much larger clone is one base away. The CDR3 DNA reads TGTGTCGCCTCCAGGACAGATACGCAGTATTTT. This gives the protein CVASRTDTQYF. The chain recombines TRBV6-5 with TRBJ2-3; D unresolved. Germline assignment: CDR1 MNHEY and CDR2 SVGAGI. The CDR3 spans 11 residues.

Note on this clonotype: Here the CDR3 omits its conserved ending phenylalanine or tryptophan, so a read error is the likely source. No DNA is shown, since the ends of the CDR3 on it are uncertain; the CDR3 is the one TCRdb lists. J is TRBJ1-2 and V is TRBV7-9; whether TRBD1, the table's D call, matches the DNA was not checked. The CDR3 extends over 13 residues, inclusive of both ends. Germline CDR1 reads SEHNR; CDR2 reads FQNEAQ (reference sequence). This chain's CDR3 is CASSAQGGLHLSL.

Details on this clonotype: Compared with germline, one end of the junction differs, possibly owing to a read error. The chain joins TRBV11-3 to TRBJ1-1; D is undetermined. Germline CDR1 reads SGHNT; CDR2 reads YENEEA. CDR3 size: 14 residues. The CDR3 DNA follows: TGTGCCGGCAGATCCTGGAAGATGAACACTGAAGCTTTCTTT. Its protein product is CAGRSWKMNTEAFF.